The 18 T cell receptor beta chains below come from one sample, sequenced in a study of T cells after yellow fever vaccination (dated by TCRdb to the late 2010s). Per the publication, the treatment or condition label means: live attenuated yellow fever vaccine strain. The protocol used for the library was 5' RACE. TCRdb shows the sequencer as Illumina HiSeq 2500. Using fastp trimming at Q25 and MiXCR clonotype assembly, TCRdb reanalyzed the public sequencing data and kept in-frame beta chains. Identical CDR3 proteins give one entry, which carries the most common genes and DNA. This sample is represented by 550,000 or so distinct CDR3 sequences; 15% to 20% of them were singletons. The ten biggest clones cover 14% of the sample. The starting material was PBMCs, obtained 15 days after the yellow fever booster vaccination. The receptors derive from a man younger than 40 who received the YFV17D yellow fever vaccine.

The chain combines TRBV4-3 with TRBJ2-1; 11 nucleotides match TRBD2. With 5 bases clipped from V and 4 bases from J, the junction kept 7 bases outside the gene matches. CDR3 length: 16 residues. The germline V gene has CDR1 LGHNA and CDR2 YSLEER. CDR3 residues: CASSKASSGGYNEQFF. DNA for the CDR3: TGCGCCAGCAGCAAAGCTTCTAGCGGGGGGTACAATGAGCAGTTCTTC.

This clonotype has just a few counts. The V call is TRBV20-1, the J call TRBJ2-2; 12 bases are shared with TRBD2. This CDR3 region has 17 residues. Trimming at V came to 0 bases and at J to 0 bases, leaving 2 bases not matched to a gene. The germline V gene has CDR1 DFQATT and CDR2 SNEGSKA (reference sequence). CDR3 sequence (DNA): TGCAGTGCTAGAGACCGGACTAGCGGGACGAACACCGGGGAGCTGTTTTTT. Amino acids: CSARDRTSGTNTGELFF.

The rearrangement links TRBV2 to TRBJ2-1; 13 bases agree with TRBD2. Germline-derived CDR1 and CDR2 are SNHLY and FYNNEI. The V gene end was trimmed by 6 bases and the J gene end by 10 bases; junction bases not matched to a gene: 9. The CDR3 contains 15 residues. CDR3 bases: TGTGCCAGCAGGGGGGGACTAGCGGGATCGGGAGAGCAGTTCTTC. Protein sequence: CASRGGLAGSGEQFF.

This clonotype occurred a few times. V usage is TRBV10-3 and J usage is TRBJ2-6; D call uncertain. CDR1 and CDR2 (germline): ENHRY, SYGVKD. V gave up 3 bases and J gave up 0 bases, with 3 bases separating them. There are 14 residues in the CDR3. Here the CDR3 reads CAISEVSGANVLTF. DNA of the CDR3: TGTGCCATCAGTGAAGTCTCTGGGGCCAACGTCCTGACTTTC.

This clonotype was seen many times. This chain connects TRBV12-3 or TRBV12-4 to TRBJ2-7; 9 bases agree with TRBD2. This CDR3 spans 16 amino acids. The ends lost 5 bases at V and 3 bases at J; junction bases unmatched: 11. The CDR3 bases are TGTGCCAGCAGTGTTAGCGGGGGAGCCCTCTACTACGAGCAGTACTTC. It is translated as CASSVSGGALYYEQYF.

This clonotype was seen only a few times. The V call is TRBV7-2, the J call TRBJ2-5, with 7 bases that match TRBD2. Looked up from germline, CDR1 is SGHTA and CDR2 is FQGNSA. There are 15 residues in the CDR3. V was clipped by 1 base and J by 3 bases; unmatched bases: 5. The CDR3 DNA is TGTGCCAGCAGCTTAGTCCCCGGGGGGAAAGAGACCCAGTACTTC. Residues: CASSLVPGGKETQYF.

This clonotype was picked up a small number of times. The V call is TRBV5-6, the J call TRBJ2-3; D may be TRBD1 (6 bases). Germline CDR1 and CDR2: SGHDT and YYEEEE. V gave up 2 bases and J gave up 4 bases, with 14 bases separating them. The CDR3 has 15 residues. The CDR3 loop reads CASSFQGSRADTQYF. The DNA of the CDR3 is TGTGCCAGCAGCTTCCAGGGGAGTCGGGCAGATACGCAGTATTTT.

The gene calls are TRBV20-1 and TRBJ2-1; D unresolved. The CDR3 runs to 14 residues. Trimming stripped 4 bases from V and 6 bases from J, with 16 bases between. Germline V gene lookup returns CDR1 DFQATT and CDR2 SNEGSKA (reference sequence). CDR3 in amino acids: CSATSPQAGNEQFF. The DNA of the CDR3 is TGCAGTGCTACGTCCCCCCAAGCCGGCAATGAGCAGTTCTTC.

The CDR3 nucleotides read TGCAGTGCTAGAGATCGGAAGGGATGGGGCGCGGCTGAAGCTTTCTTT. Amino acids: CSARDRKGWGAAEAFF. The chain recombines TRBV20-1 with TRBJ1-1, with a tentative D call TRBD1 (5 bases). In germline, CDR1 is DFQATT, CDR2 SNEGSKA (reference sequence). Deletions cut 0 bases from V and 6 bases from J, with 20 bases between. This CDR3 has 16 amino acids.

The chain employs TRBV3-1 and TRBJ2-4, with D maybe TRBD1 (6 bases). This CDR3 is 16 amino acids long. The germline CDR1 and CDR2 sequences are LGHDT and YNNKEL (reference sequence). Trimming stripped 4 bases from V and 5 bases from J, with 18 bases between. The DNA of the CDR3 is TGTGCCAGCAGCCCGACACAGGGTAGGATCCAAAACATTCAGTACTTC. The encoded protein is CASSPTQGRIQNIQYF.

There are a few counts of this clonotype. CDR3 sequence reads: CASRASGRGGDTQYF. CDR3 DNA: TGTGCCAGCAGGGCTAGCGGGAGAGGGGGGGATACGCAGTATTTT. J is TRBJ2-3 and V is TRBV12-3 or TRBV12-4, with 10 bases fitting TRBD2. This CDR3 contains 15 residues. J gave up 6 bases and V 6 bases, and 9 bases lay outside the gene matches.

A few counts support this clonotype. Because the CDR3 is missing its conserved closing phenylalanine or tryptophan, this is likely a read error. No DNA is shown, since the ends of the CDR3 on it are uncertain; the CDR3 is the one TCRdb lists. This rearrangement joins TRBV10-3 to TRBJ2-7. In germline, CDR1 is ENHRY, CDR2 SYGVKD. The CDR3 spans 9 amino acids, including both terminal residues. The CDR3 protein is CAISESRSL.

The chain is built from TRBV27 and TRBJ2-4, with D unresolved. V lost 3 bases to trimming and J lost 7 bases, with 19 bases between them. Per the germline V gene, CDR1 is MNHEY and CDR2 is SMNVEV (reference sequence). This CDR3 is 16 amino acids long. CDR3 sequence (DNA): TGTGCCAGCAGTTTTACGCCCCAGGCTGGTGAGAACATTCAGTACTTC. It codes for CASSFTPQAGENIQYF.

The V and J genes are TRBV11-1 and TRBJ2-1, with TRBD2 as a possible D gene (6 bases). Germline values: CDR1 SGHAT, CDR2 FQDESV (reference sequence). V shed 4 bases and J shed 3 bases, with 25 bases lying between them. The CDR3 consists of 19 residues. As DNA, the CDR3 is TGTGCCAGCAGCTCACCCGGGCTAGTAGGCGCGGGGAACTACAATGAGCAGTTCTTC. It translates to CASSSPGLVGAGNYNEQFF.

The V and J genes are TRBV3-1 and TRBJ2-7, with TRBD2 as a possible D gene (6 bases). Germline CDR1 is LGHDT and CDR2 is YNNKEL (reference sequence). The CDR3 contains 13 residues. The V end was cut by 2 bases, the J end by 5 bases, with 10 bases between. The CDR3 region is CASSQSGEDEQYF. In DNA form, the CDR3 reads TGTGCCAGCAGCCAATCGGGGGAGGACGAGCAGTACTTC.

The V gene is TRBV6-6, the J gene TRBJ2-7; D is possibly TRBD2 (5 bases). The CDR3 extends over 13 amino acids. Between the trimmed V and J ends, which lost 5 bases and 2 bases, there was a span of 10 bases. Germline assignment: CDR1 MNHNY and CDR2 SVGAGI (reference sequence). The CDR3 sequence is CASSISGTYEQYF. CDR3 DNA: TGTGCCAGCAGTATCTCGGGGACCTACGAGCAGTACTTC.

The CDR3 nucleotides are TGCAGCGTTAGGCAGCGCCCCTCCTACAATGAGCAGTTCTTC. Its protein is CSVRQRPSYNEQFF. V gene TRBV29-1 combines with J gene TRBJ2-1; D remains ambiguous. V was pared by 5 bases and J by 0 bases, with 11 bases between. Germline V gene lookup returns CDR1 SQVTM and CDR2 ANQGSEA. This CDR3 has 14 residues.

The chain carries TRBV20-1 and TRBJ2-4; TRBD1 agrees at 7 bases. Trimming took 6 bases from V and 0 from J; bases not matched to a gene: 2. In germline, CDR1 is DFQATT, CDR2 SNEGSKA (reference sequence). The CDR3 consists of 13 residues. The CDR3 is CSAGQLAKNIQYF. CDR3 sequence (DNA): TGCAGTGCGGGACAGTTAGCCAAAAACATTCAGTACTTC.